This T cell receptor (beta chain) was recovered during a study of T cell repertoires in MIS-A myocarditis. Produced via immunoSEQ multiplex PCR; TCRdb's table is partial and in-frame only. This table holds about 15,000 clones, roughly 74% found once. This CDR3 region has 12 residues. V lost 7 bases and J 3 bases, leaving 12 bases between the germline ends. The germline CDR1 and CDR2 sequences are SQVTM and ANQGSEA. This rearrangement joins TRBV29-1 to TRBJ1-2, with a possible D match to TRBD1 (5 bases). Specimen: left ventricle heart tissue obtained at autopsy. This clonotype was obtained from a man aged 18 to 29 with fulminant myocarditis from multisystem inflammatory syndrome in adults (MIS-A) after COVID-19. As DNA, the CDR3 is TGCAGCGGGTACGGGACGTACTATGGCTACACCTTC. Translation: CSGYGTYYGYTF.